The entry that follows covers one TCR beta chain sequence. The antigen is undetermined. This sample includes further DNA sequences coding for the same CDR3. The CDR3 is made up of 15 amino acids. Trimming pared 0 bases from V and 1 base from J, leaving 8 bases between. Germline CDR1 and CDR2: SGHRS and YFSETQ. This sample is part of a study of beta chain features in type 1 diabetes. The isolated RNA, all of it, was reverse transcribed, so expressed TCRB transcripts were what got sequenced. Libraries were prepared by immunoSEQ multiplex PCR; TCRdb keeps only in-frame clonotypes and omits some of them. Of under 900,000 clones listed, about a sixth are singletons. Central memory, naive, regulatory and stem cell-like memory CD4+ cells were sorted by CD45RO/CCR7/CD25/CD127/CD95/CD27. Populations obtained by sorting all exceeded 95% purity. Points from the study as a whole: The cDNA sequencing approach could over-represent high-TCR-expressing cells. The study found moderately but significantly shorter TCRB CDR3s in all four CD4+ subsets of Type 1 diabetes patients.

Input material: naive CD4+ T cells from blood. The TCR sequence derives from a woman aged 18-30 years in good health. The gene calls are TRBV5-1 and TRBJ1-5; weak D call: TRBD1 (5 bases). This chain's CDR3 is CASSLVAGSNQPQHF. CDR3 coding DNA: TGCGCCAGCAGCTTGGTTGCAGGGAGCAATCAGCCCCAGCATTTT.